A single sample gave rise to the 21 T cell receptor beta chains below, sequenced in a study of blood T cells in healthy people across ages. A sample-barcoded 5' primer and a J-beta primer mix were used in a second PCR of roughly 7 to 12 cycles. TCRdb re-called the 5' RACE reads with MiXCR, one entry per CDR3 protein. The sample yields 1.2 million to 1.5 million distinct CDR3 sequences, about 43% seen once. Sequencing input: blood. All receptors derive from a woman between 18 and 30 years old in good health.

The J gene is TRBJ2-3, the V gene TRBV3-1; 7 bases agree with TRBD2. Germline-derived CDR1 and CDR2 are LGHDT and YNNKEL (reference sequence). Trimming cost V 1 base and J 5 bases; bases outside gene matches: 6. The CDR3 is 15 amino acids. CDR3 sequence reads: CASSQGGGRGDTQYF. The CDR3, as DNA: TGTGCCAGCAGCCAAGGGGGGGGGAGGGGAGATACGCAGTATTTT.

Details on this clonotype: The junction departs from germline at one end; a sequencing error may be responsible. This sequence joins TRBV5-5 and TRBJ2-3; D remains unclear. CDR1 and CDR2 (germline): SGHKS, YYEKEE (reference sequence). The CDR3 contains 16 residues. The CDR3, as DNA: TGTGCCGGCAGCTTGTCCGGACCCCGGTTGTCAGATACGCAGTATTTT. This translates into CAGSLSGPRLSDTQYF.

This clonotype was detected a few times. The chain carries TRBV9 and TRBJ1-6, with a weak D call TRBD1 (5 bases). The CDR3 runs 14 residues. Germline assignment: CDR1 SGDLS and CDR2 YYNGEE. Trimming took off 3 bases at V and 5 bases at J, with 9 bases between the two ends. In DNA form, the CDR3 reads TGTGCCAGCAGCGCCGGACATGATAATTCACCCCTCCACTTT. Translating gives CASSAGHDNSPLHF.

Comments on this clonotype: A read error may account for a junction end that differs from germline. The rearrangement uses TRBV7-2 and TRBJ1-5, with a tentative D call TRBD1 (6 bases). Germline loops: CDR1 SGHTA, CDR2 FQGNSA. The CDR3 has 16 residues. CDR3 DNA: TGTGCCAGCAGCTTAGTAGGCCCCAGGGGCAATCAGCCCCGGCATTTT. It encodes CASSLVGPRGNQPRHF.

The J gene is TRBJ2-1, the V gene TRBV30; the match to TRBD2 covers 8 bases. V gave up 2 bases and J gave up 6 bases; unmatched junction bases: 6. The germline CDR1 and CDR2 sequences are GTSNPN and SVGIG (reference sequence). The CDR3 covers 14 residues. The CDR3 protein is CAWSTGTSPNEQFF. CDR3 nucleotide sequence: TGTGCCTGGAGTACCGGGACTAGTCCCAATGAGCAGTTCTTC.

J is TRBJ2-5 and V is TRBV14; 12 positions agree with TRBD2. The length of the CDR3 is 15 residues. Germline CDR1 reads SGHDN; CDR2 reads FVKESK. V shed 4 bases and J 5 bases; nucleotides not matched to a gene: 5. The DNA for the CDR3 is TGTGCCAGCAGCCTACGACTAGCGGGAGCGGAGACCCAGTACTTC. It specifies CASSLRLAGAETQYF.

This clonotype was counted a few times. The J gene is TRBJ1-1, the V gene TRBV29-1; tentatively, D is TRBD1 (5 bases). With 2 bases removed from V and 8 bases from J, the gap between germline ends came to 27 bases. From germline, CDR1 is SQVTM and CDR2 ANQGSEA. The CDR3 runs 17 residues. Written as DNA, the CDR3 is TGCAGCGTTGAATTCTCGGAGGCGACTGTAACGAAGGGGGAAGCTTTCTTT. Its protein is CSVEFSEATVTKGEAFF. The whole variable domain, remainder taken from reference TRBV29-1 and TRBJ1-1, is SAVISQKPSRDICQRGTSLTIQCQVDSQVTMMFWYRQQPGQSLTLIATANQGSEATYESGFVIDKFPISRPNLTFSTLTVSNMSPEDSSIYLCSVEFSEATVTKGEAFFGQGTRLTVV.

J is TRBJ2-4 and V is TRBV20-1; the D gene is possibly TRBD2 (6 bases). Germline V gene data show CDR1 as DFQATT and CDR2 as SNEGSKA (reference sequence). Trimming cost V 0 bases and J 0 bases, with 12 bases left between them. The CDR3 totals 16 residues. CDR3 nucleotide sequence: TGCAGTGCTAGAGAAGCGGGTGATTTAGCCAAAAACATTCAGTACTTC. It is translated as CSAREAGDLAKNIQYF.

The chain combines TRBV2 with TRBJ2-5, with 12 bases aligning to TRBD2. The ends lost 3 bases at V and 11 bases at J; junction bases unmatched: 16. The CDR3 totals 17 residues. Germline lookup yields CDR1 SNHLY and CDR2 FYNNEI. The CDR3 sequence is CASSEQLLAGGGNEQYF. The CDR3 DNA is TGTGCCAGCAGTGAGCAATTACTAGCGGGAGGCGGCAATGAGCAGTACTTC.

The chain combines TRBV20-1 with TRBJ2-3, with 8 bases matching TRBD2. Germline V lookup: CDR1 DFQATT, CDR2 SNEGSKA (reference sequence). The junction had 4 bases not matched to a gene; V was cut back by 5 bases and J by 0 bases. The CDR3 length is 14 residues. CDR3 sequence (DNA): TGCAGTGCTGAAGCGGGGGCAAGCACAGATACGCAGTATTTT. This codes for CSAEAGASTDTQYF.

This clonotype was found a few times. The chain links TRBV11-2 to TRBJ2-7; 7 nucleotides line up with TRBD2. V was pared by 1 base and J by 1 base, with 7 bases of the junction left unmatched. The CDR3 runs to 16 residues. Germline V gene data show CDR1 as SGHAT and CDR2 as FQNNGV. CDR3 nucleotides: TGTGCCAGCAGCTTAGGTCTAGCGGAACTATCCTACGAGCAGTACTTC. It translates to CASSLGLAELSYEQYF.

CDR3 DNA sequence: TGTGCCAGCAGCTTTACCCGGGACCCCGGTAATGAGCAGTTCTTC. This sequence encodes CASSFTRDPGNEQFF. The V and J genes are TRBV7-8 and TRBJ2-1; D is perhaps TRBD1 or TRBD2 (5 bases each). V was cut by 3 bases and J by 7 bases, with 16 bases left in between. The length of the CDR3 is 15 residues. CDR1 is SGHVS, CDR2 FQNEAQ, per germline.

This clonotype occurred a few times. The rearrangement joins TRBV29-1 to TRBJ1-1; no clear D gene. The V gene lost 5 bases and the J gene lost 4 bases, with 11 bases spanning the gap. The germline gives CDR1 SQVTM, CDR2 ANQGSEA. The CDR3 runs to 12 residues. The CDR3 protein is CSVTPGVTEAFF. In DNA, the CDR3 is TGCAGCGTTACCCCGGGAGTCACTGAAGCTTTCTTT.

In this sample, this clonotype turned up many times. The chain combines TRBV3-1 with TRBJ1-2; TRBD1 is a possible D gene (6 bases). CDR1 and CDR2 from the germline V gene are LGHDT and YNNKEL (reference sequence). This CDR3 comprises 15 residues. The V gene lost 2 bases and the J gene lost 6 bases, with 16 bases spanning the gap. The CDR3, as DNA: TGTGCCAGCAGCCAATCGGCCCCCAGGGGCAATGGCTACACCTTC. Protein sequence: CASSQSAPRGNGYTF.

The chain is built from TRBV5-1 and TRBJ2-5; 10 positions match TRBD2. V shed 2 bases and J 5 bases; nucleotides not matched to a gene: 12. Germline values: CDR1 SGHRS, CDR2 YFSETQ. The CDR3 has 17 residues. The CDR3 loop is CASSLHLAGEVGETQYF. In nucleotides, the CDR3 is TGCGCCAGCAGCTTACACCTAGCGGGGGAAGTCGGGGAGACCCAGTACTTC. Filled out from reference TRBV5-1 and TRBJ2-5, the complete variable domain reads KAGVTQTPRYLIKTRGQQVTLSCSPISGHRSVSWYQQTPGQGLQFLFEYFSETQRNKGNFPGRFSGRQFSNSRSEMNVSTLELGDSALYLCASSLHLAGEVGETQYFGPGTRLLVL.

In regard to this clonotype: This may come from a read error, since a much larger clone is one base off. The chain employs TRBV9 and TRBJ2-1, with TRBD2 identical over 12 bases. CDR3 length equals 16 residues. Losses at the gene ends were 0 bases for V and 8 bases for J; bases not matched to a gene: 6. Per germline, CDR1 SGDLS and CDR2 YYNGEE. CDR3 DNA: TGTGCCAGCAGCGTAGCTAGCGGGAGGGCCGGGGATGAGCAGTTCTTC. This translates into CASSVASGRAGDEQFF.

The V gene is TRBV5-1, the J gene TRBJ1-5; the D gene is possibly TRBD1 (5 bases). Trimming stripped 5 bases from V and 1 base from J, with 13 bases between. CDR1 SGHRS and CDR2 YFSETQ come from the germline V gene. The CDR3 consists of 15 residues. The CDR3 DNA reads as TGCGCCAGCAGTGGAGGGGAGGGGAGCAATCAGCCCCAGCATTTT. Translating gives CASSGGEGSNQPQHF.

The chain couples TRBV7-3 to TRBJ2-6, with D hard to call. This CDR3 is built from 16 residues. Deletions cut 6 bases from V and 0 bases from J, with 12 bases between. Germline values: CDR1 SGHTA, CDR2 FQGTGA. CDR3 DNA sequence: TGTGCCAGCAGGCCTGAGCCTAGCTCTGGGGCCAACGTCCTGACTTTC. It translates to CASRPEPSSGANVLTF.

The CDR3 spells CASITDRVGYGYTF. The CDR3 DNA reads TGTGCCAGCATCACGGACAGGGTCGGCTATGGCTACACCTTC. The chain employs TRBV12-3 or TRBV12-4 and TRBJ1-2; 8 bases fit TRBD1. This CDR3 has 14 residues. With V trimmed by 7 bases and J by 4 bases, 8 bases remained unmatched.

In this sample, this clonotype turned up a few times. V usage is TRBV20-1 and J usage is TRBJ2-5; tentatively, D is TRBD2 (6 bases). CDR1 is DFQATT, CDR2 SNEGSKA, per germline (reference sequence). CDR3 length: 13 amino acids. The V end was cut by 0 bases, the J end by 2 bases, with 7 bases between. CDR3 in DNA: TGCAGTGCTAGAGAGCTAGCGCAAGAGACCCAGTACTTC. It specifies CSARELAQETQYF.

This clonotype was seen a handful of times. The gene calls are TRBV3-1 and TRBJ1-2; D unclear. Per germline, CDR1 LGHDT and CDR2 YNNKEL (reference sequence). The CDR3 sequence is 15 residues long. Deletions cut 1 base from V and 8 bases from J, with 17 bases between. The CDR3 region has the DNA TGTGCCAGCAGCCAAGCGGGCCCGCAGGATGGAGGCTACACCTTC. It is translated as CASSQAGPQDGGYTF.